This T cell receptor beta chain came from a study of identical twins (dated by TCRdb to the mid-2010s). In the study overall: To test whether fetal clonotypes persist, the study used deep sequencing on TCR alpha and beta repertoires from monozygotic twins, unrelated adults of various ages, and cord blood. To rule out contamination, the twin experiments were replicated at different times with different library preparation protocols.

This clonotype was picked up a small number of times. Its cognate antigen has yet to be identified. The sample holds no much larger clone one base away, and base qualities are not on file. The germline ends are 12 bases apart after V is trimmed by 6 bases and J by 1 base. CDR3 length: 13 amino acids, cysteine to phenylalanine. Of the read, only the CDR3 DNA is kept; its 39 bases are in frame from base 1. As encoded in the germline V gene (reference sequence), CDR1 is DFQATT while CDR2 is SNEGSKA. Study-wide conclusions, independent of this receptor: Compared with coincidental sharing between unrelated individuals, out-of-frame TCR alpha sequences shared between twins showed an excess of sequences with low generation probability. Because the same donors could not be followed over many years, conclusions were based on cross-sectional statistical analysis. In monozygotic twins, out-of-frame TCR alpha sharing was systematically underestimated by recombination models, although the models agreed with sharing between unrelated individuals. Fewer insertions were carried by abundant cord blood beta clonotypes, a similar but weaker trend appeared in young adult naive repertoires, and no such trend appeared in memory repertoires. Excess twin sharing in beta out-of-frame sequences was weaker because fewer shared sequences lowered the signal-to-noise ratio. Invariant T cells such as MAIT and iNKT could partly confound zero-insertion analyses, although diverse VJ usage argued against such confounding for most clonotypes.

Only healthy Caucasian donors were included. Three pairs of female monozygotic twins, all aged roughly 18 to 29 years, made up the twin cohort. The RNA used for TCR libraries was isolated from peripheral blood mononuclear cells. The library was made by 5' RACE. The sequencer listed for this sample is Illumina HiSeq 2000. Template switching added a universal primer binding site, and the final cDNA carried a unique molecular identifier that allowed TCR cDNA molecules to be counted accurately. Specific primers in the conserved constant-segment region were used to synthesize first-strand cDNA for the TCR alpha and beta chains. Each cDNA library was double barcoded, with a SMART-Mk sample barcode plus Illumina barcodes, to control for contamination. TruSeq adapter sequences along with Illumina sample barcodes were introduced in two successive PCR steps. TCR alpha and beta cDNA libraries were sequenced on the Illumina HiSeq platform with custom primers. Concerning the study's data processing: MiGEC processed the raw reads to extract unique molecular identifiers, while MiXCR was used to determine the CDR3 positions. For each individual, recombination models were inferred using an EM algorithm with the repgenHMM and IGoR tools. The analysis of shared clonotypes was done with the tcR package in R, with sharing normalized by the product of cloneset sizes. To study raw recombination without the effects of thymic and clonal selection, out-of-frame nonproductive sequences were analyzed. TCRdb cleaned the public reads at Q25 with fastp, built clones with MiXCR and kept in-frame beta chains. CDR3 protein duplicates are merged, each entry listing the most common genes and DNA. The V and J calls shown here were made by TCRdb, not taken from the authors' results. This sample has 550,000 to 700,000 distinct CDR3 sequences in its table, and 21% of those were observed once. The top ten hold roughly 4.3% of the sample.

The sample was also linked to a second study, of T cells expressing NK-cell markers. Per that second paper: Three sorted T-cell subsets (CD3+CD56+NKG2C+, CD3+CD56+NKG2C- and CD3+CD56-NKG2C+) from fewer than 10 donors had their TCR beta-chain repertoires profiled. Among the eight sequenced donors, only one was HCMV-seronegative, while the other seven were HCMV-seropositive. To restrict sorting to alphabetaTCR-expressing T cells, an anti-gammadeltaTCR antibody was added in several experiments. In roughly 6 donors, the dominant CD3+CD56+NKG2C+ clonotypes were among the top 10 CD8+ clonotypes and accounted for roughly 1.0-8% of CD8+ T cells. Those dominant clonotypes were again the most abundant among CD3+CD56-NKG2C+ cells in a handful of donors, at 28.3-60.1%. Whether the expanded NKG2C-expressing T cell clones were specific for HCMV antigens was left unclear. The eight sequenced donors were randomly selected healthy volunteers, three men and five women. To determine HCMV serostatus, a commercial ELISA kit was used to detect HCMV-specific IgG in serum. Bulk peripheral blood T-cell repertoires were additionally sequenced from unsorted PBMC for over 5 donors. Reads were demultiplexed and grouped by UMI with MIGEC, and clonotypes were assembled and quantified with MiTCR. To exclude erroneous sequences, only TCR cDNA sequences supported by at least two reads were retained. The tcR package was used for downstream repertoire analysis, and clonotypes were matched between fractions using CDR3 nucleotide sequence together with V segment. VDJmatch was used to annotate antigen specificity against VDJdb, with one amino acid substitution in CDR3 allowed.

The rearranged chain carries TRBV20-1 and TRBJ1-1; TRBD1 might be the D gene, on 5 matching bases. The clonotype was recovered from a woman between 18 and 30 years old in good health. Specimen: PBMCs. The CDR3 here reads CSAWDGRNTEAFF. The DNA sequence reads TGCAGTGCGTGGGACGGCAGGAACACTGAAGCTTTCTTT.